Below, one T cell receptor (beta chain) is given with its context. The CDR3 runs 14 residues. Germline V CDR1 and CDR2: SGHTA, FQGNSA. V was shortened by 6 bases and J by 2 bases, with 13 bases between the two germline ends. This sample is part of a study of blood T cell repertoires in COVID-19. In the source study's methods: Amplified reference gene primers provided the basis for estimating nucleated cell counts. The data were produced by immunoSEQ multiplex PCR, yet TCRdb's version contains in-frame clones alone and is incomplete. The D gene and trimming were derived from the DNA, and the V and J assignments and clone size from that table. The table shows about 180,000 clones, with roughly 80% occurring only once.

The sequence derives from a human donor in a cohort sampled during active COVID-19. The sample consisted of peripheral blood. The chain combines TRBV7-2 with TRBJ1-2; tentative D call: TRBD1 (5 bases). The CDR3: CASSSQGINYGYTF. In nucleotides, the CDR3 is TGTGCCAGCAGTTCCCAGGGCATCAACTATGGCTACACCTTC.